These 20 T cell receptor beta chains were all obtained from the same sample, sequenced in a study of cytomegalovirus exposure and HLA in healthy donors. The study ran its PCR with 60 Vbeta and 13 Jbeta primers. Clones were sequenced by immunoSEQ multiplex PCR, and TCRdb holds only the in-frame ones, with some missing. Among 200,000 or so clones listed, 81% were seen once. What was sequenced was PBMCs. The receptor source for this set is a man aged 50 or older in good health and CMV-seronegative.

In nucleotides, the CDR3 is TGCGCCAGCGAGAGGGGACAGGGGTCCGATACGCAGTATTTT. Its translation is CASERGQGSDTQYF. The genes are TRBV5-1 and TRBJ2-3; 10 bases map to TRBD1. This CDR3 comprises 14 residues. Germline V CDR1 and CDR2: SGHRS, YFSETQ. V lost 7 bases and J lost 6; bases outside the gene matches: 8. The full variable domain, with the rest looked up from reference TRBV5-1 and TRBJ2-3, is KAGVTQTPRYLIKTRGQQVTLSCSPISGHRSVSWYQQTPGQGLQFLFEYFSETQRNKGNFPGRFSGRQFSNSRSEMNVSTLELGDSALYLCASERGQGSDTQYFGPGTRLTVL.

The chain uses TRBV9 and TRBJ2-2, with unresolved D. The CDR3 extends over 13 amino acids. Germline CDR1 is SGDLS and CDR2 is YYNGEE. The V gene lost 0 bases and the J gene lost 7 bases, with 7 bases spanning the gap. The CDR3 reads CASSVARGGELFF. For the CDR3, the DNA is TGTGCCAGCAGCGTAGCTCGAGGCGGGGAGCTGTTTTTT.

V and J are TRBV21-1 and TRBJ1-5; the table names TRBD1, a call not compared with the DNA. TRBV21-1 is shown as a pseudogene. The CDR3 covers 14 residues. The CDR3 bases are TGTGCCAGCAGCAAAGCAACAGCCGATCAGCCCCAGCATTTT. Translating gives CASSKATADQPQHF.

V and J are TRBV5-6 and TRBJ2-5; perhaps TRBD2 as D (5 bases). The CDR3 runs 13 residues. The germline gives CDR1 SGHDT, CDR2 YYEEEE. The V end lost 0 bases, the J end lost 5 bases, and 8 bases lay between the germline ends. CDR3 in amino acids: CASSLGGKETQYF. For the CDR3, the DNA is TGTGCCAGCAGCTTGGGAGGGAAGGAGACCCAGTACTTC.

This chain joins TRBV2 and TRBJ1-2, with D uncertain. Germline lookup yields CDR1 SNHLY and CDR2 FYNNEI. V lost 1 base and J 4 bases, leaving 4 bases between the germline ends. The CDR3 contains 12 residues. The CDR3 nucleotides read TGTGCCAGCAGTGAAGAGAGCTATGGCTACACCTTC. This translates into CASSEESYGYTF.

The chain employs TRBV13 and TRBJ1-1, with no clear D. Trimming took 2 bases from V and 1 from J, leaving 11 bases between them. CDR3 length: 15 amino acids. Germline lookup yields CDR1 PRHDT and CDR2 FYEKMQ (reference sequence). The CDR3 DNA follows: TGTGCCAGCAGCTTAACGAGGGAGAAGAACACTGAAGCTTTCTTT. Protein product: CASSLTREKNTEAFF.

The chain couples TRBV6-5 to TRBJ2-7, with D uncertain. This CDR3 has 15 residues. The germline V gene has CDR1 MNHEY and CDR2 SVGAGI. Between the trimmed V and J ends, which lost 6 bases and 1 base, there was a span of 16 bases. The CDR3 region is CASSTQPGPSYEQYF. The CDR3 nucleotides are TGTGCCAGCAGCACCCAGCCAGGCCCTTCCTACGAGCAGTACTTC.

The chain links TRBV6-5 to TRBJ1-2, with 7 bases that match TRBD1. Per germline, CDR1 MNHEY and CDR2 SVGAGI. The CDR3 consists of 15 residues. The ends lost 8 bases at V and 3 bases at J; junction bases unmatched: 12. The CDR3 region is CASRVTGTADYGYTF. Here the CDR3 DNA reads TGTGCCAGCCGAGTGACAGGGACAGCGGACTATGGCTACACCTTC.

This clone was found a few times. This chain links TRBV6-5 with TRBJ2-7; 7 nucleotides align to TRBD1. CDR1 MNHEY and CDR2 SVGAGI come from the germline V gene. The CDR3 has 15 amino acids. Unmatched junction bases numbered 10, after V lost 2 bases and J lost 6 bases. CDR3 sequence (DNA): TGTGCCAGCAGTTACCACAGGGGAAAGGTGGGCGAGCAGTACTTC. It encodes CASSYHRGKVGEQYF.

The chain combines TRBV2 with TRBJ1-5, with unresolved D. Trimming stripped 1 base from V and 0 bases from J, with 4 bases between. The V gene's germline CDR1 is SNHLY and CDR2 FYNNEI. This CDR3 has 14 residues. Here the CDR3 reads CASSEGASNQPQHF. CDR3 nucleotide sequence: TGTGCCAGCAGTGAAGGGGCTAGCAATCAGCCCCAGCATTTT.

With regard to this clone: Compared with germline, one end of the junction differs, possibly owing to a read error. This chain links TRBV7-9 with TRBJ1-4; D not resolved. Per the germline V gene, CDR1 is SEHNR and CDR2 is FQNEAQ (reference sequence). The CDR3 length is 11 residues. CDR3 sequence reads: CSSSLSEKLFF. The CDR3 DNA reads as TGTTCCAGCAGCTTGAGTGAAAAACTGTTTTTT.

V is TRBV5-4 and J is TRBJ2-7; TRBD1 agrees at 7 bases. The germline V gene has CDR1 SGHNT and CDR2 YYREEE (reference sequence). This CDR3 region has 15 residues. V trimming: 4 bases; J trimming: 4 bases; junction bases outside the gene matches: 11. CDR3 protein: CASSTGTEKSYEQYF. Written as DNA, the CDR3 is TGTGCCAGCAGCACCGGGACAGAAAAAAGTTACGAGCAGTACTTC.

This clone was picked up a small number of times. This rearrangement joins TRBV2 to TRBJ1-5, with 8 bases that match TRBD1. V dropped 5 bases and J dropped 3; count of bases not matched to a gene: 6. Per germline, CDR1 SNHLY and CDR2 FYNNEI. This CDR3 contains 15 residues. Written as DNA, the CDR3 is TGTGCCAGCAGTCTTGGGACAGGCCTCAATCAGCCCCAGCATTTT. Translating gives CASSLGTGLNQPQHF. Supplemented by reference TRBV2 and TRBJ1-5, the full variable domain reads EPEVTQTPSHQVTQMGQEVILRCVPISNHLYFYWYRQILGQKVEFLVSFYNNEISEKSEIFDDQFSVERPDGSNFTLKIRSTKLEDSAMYFCASSLGTGLNQPQHFGDGTRLSIL.

The chain has TRBV5-1 and TRBJ2-1; D gene uncertain. Germline assignment: CDR1 SGHRS and CDR2 YFSETQ. The CDR3 contains 14 residues. Trimming pared 3 bases from V and 1 base from J, leaving 8 bases between. Written as DNA, the CDR3 is TGCGCCAGCAGCTCGTCAGTATCCTACAATGAGCAGTTCTTC. Protein sequence: CASSSSVSYNEQFF.

This chain links TRBV18 with TRBJ1-2; D remains ambiguous. The CDR3 sequence is 13 residues long. V was cut by 5 bases and J by 1 base, with 8 bases left in between. The germline gives CDR1 KGHSH, CDR2 LQKENI. CDR3 sequence (DNA): TGTGCCAGCTCAGTCGCGAATAACTATGGCTACACCTTC. This encodes CASSVANNYGYTF.

This chain uses TRBV5-6 with TRBJ2-1, with 10 nucleotides matching TRBD1. V shed 3 bases, J shed 14 bases, and the junction held 5 bases outside the gene matches. The CDR3 is 12 residues long. CDR1 and CDR2 from the germline V gene are SGHDT and YYEEEE. The CDR3 nucleotides read TGTGCCAGCAGCTCCAGACAGGGGGCAGAGTTCTTC. It is translated as CASSSRQGAEFF.

This clone has only a few counts. DNA for the CDR3: TGTGCCAGCAGCGGGACAGGGTCCCTCTACGAGCAGTACTTC. It codes for CASSGTGSLYEQYF. The rearrangement uses TRBV27 and TRBJ2-7, with 9 nucleotides matching TRBD1. Unmatched junction bases numbered 6, after V lost 6 bases and J lost 3 bases. Germline lookup yields CDR1 MNHEY and CDR2 SMNVEV (reference sequence). This CDR3 is built from 14 residues.

V usage is TRBV27 and J usage is TRBJ2-7; 8 bases fit TRBD1. V shed 6 bases and J 0 bases; nucleotides not matched to a gene: 7. Germline values: CDR1 MNHEY, CDR2 SMNVEV (reference sequence). CDR3 length equals 15 residues. CDR3 in DNA: TGTGCCAGCAGCACTACAGGGGGTAGCTCCTACGAGCAGTACTTC. Encoded protein: CASSTTGGSSYEQYF.

The chain couples TRBV7-9 to TRBJ2-7; perhaps TRBD1 as D (5 bases). V lost 3 bases and J lost 3, with 18 bases in between. Looked up from germline, CDR1 is SEHNR and CDR2 is FQNEAQ (reference sequence). The CDR3 covers 16 residues. For the CDR3, the DNA is TGTGCCAGCAGCTTCGGTCTCAGACAGAAGCACTACGAGCAGTACTTC. This sequence encodes CASSFGLRQKHYEQYF.

The chain is built from TRBV29-1 and TRBJ1-1, with 9 bases fitting TRBD1. CDR1 SQVTM and CDR2 ANQGSEA come from the germline V gene. With 3 bases clipped from V and 0 bases from J, the junction kept 8 bases outside the gene matches. This CDR3 region has 16 residues. The CDR3 DNA is TGCAGCGTTGACGTGGGACAGGGACCCCTGAACACTGAAGCTTTCTTT. It encodes CSVDVGQGPLNTEAFF.